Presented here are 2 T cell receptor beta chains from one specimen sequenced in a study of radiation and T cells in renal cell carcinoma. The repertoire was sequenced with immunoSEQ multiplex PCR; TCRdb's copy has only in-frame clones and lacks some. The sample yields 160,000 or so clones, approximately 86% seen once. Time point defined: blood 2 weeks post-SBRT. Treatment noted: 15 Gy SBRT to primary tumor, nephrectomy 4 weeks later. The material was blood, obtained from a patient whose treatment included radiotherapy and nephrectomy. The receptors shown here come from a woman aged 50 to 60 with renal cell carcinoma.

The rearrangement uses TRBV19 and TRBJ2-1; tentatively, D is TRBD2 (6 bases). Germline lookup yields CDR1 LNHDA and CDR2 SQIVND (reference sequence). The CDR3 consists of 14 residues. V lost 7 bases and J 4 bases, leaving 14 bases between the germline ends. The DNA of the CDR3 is TGTGCCAGTACATTCTCCGGGGGTTACAATGAGCAGTTCTTC. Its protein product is CASTFSGGYNEQFF.

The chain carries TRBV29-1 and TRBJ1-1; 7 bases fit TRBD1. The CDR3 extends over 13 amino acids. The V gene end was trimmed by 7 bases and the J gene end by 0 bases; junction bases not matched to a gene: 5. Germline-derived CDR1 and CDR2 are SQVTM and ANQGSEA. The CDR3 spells CSGQGRMNTEAFF. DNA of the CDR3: TGCAGCGGACAGGGAAGAATGAACACTGAAGCTTTCTTT.